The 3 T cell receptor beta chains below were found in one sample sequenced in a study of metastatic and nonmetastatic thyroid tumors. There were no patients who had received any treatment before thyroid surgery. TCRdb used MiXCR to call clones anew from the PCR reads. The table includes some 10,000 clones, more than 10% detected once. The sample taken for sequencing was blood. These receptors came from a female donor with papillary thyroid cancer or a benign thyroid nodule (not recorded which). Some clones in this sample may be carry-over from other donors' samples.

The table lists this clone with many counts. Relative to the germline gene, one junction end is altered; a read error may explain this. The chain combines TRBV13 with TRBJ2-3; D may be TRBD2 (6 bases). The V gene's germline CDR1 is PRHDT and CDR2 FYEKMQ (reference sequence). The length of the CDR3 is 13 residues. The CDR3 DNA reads TGTGCCAGCAGTTTAGCGGATACAGATACGCAGTATTTT. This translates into CASSLADTDTQYF.

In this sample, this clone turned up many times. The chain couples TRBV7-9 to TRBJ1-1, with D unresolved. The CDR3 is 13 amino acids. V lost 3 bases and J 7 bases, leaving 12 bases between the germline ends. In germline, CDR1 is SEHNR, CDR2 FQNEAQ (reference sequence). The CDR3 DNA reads TGTGCCAGCAGCTTTTCTCTCAGCGATGAAGCTTTCTTT. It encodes CASSFSLSDEAFF.

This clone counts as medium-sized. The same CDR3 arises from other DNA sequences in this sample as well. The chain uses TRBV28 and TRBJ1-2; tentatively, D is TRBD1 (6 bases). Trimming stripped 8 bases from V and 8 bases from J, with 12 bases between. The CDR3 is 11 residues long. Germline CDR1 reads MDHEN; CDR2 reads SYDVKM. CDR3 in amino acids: CASGGMGGYTF. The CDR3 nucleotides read TGTGCCAGCGGGGGCATGGGCGGCTACACCTTC.